The T cell receptor (beta chain) under discussion was sequenced for a study of blood T cell repertoires in COVID-19. Clones were sequenced by immunoSEQ multiplex PCR, and TCRdb holds only the in-frame ones, with some missing. The sample records about 210,000 clones, more than 85% being singletons. The V segment lost 5 bases and the J segment 6 bases; nucleotides outside the gene matches: 12. The CDR3 runs to 17 residues. Germline CDR1 reads MNHNY; CDR2 reads SVGAGI (reference sequence). This TCR came from a woman aged 40 to 49 in a cohort exposed to, infected with or recovered from COVID-19 (not recorded which). This chain uses TRBV6-6 with TRBJ2-2; 10 nucleotides line up with TRBD1. What was sequenced was PBMCs or T cells enriched from blood (not recorded which). The chain's CDR3 is CASSPSLTGGEAGELFF. The CDR3 nucleotides read TGTGCCAGCAGTCCATCCTTGACAGGGGGCGAGGCCGGGGAGCTGTTTTTT.